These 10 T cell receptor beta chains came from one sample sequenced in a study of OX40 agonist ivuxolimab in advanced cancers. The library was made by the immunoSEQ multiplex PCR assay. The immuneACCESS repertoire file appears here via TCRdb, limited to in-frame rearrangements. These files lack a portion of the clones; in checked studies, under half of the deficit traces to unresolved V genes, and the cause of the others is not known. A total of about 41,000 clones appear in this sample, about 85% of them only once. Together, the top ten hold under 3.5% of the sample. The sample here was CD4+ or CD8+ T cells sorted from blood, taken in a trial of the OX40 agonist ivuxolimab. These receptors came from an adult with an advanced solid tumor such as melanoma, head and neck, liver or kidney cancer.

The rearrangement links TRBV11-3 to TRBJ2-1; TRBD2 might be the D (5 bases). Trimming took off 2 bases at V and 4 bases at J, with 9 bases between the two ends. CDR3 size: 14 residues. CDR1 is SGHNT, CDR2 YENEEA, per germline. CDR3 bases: TGTGCCAGCAGCTTAAGGACTGTGTACAATGAGCAGTTCTTC. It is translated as CASSLRTVYNEQFF.

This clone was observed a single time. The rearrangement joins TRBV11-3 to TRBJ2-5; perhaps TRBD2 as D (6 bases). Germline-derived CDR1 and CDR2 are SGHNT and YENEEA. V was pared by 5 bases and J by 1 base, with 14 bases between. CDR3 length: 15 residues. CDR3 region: CASSPRRGLQETQYF. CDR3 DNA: TGTGCCAGCAGCCCCCGGCGGGGACTCCAAGAGACCCAGTACTTC.

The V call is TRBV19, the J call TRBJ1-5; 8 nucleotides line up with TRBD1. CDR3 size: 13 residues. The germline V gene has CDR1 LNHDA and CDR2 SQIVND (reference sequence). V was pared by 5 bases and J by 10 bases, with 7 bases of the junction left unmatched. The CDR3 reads CASSSTGEGPQHF. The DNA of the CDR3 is TGTGCCAGTAGTTCGACAGGGGAGGGTCCCCAGCATTTT.

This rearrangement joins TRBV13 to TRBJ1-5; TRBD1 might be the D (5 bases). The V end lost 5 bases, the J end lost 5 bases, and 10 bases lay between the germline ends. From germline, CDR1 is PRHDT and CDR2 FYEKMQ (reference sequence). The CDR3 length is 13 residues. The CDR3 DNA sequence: TGTGCCAGCAGCCAAGACAGCGATCAGCCCCAGCATTTT. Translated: CASSQDSDQPQHF.

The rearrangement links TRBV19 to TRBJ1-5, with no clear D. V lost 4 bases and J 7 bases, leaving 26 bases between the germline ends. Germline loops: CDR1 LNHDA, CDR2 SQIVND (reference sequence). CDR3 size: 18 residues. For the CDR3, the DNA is TGTGCCAGTAGTAACAGACAAGGCCAGTCAACCCGGGCGCAGCCCCAGCATTTT. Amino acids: CASSNRQGQSTRAQPQHF.

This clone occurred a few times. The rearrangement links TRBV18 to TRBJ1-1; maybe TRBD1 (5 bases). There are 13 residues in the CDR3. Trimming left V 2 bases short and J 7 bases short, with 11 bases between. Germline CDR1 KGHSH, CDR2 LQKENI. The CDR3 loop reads CASSPIRGNEAFF. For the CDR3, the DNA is TGTGCCAGCTCACCAATACGGGGGAATGAAGCTTTCTTT.

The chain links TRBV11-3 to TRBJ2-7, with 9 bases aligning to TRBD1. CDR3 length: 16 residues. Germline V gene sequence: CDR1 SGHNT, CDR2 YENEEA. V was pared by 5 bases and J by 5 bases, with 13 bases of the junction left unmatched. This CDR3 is CASSPNSGQGKNEQYF. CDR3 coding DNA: TGTGCCAGCAGCCCAAACTCGGGACAGGGAAAGAACGAGCAGTACTTC.

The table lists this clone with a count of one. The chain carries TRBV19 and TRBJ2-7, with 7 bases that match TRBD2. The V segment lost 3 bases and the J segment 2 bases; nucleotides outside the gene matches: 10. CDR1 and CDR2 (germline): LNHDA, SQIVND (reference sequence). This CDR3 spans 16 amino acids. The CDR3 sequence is CASSMVAGVLAYEQYF. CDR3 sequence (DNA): TGTGCCAGTAGTATGGTGGCGGGAGTTTTGGCCTACGAGCAGTACTTC.

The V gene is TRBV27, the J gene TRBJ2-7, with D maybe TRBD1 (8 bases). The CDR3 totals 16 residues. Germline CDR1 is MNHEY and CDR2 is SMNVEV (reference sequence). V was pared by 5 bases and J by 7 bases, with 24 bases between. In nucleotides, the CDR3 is TGTGCCAGCAGTGCGGGACAGGCCGTCGGGGAGGGGGAGCAGTACTTC. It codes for CASSAGQAVGEGEQYF.

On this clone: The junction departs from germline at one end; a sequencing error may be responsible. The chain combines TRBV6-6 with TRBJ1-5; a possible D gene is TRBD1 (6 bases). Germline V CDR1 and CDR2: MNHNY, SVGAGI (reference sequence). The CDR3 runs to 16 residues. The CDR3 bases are TGTGCCAGCAGTTCAGGGGCCGCAAGGGAGAATCGGCCCCAGCATTTT. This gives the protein CASSSGAARENRPQHF.